This TCR beta chain appears in the sequencing data of a study of T cells after yellow fever vaccination. Overall study results and limits: Reappearance after the booster was observed for most primary-vaccination clones (around 96% CD4, about 91% CD8).

Trimming stripped 5 bases from V and 4 bases from J, with 12 bases between. The germline CDR1 and CDR2 sequences are SGHKS and YYEKEE (reference sequence). CDR3 length: 13 amino acids. For TCR, cDNA came from 5'RACE template switching, which added a universal primer site and UMIs. TCRdb re-called the 5' RACE reads with MiXCR, one entry per CDR3 protein. The sample includes over 250,000 distinct CDR3 sequences, about 4% of them seen just once. This clonotype was counted many times. As yet, its antigen is unknown. The V gene is TRBV5-5, the J gene TRBJ1-1, with a possible D match to TRBD1 (6 bases). The source was PBMCs, collected 5 days after the yellow fever booster vaccination. This sequence was found in a man between 18 and 29 years old who received the YFV17D yellow fever vaccine. The CDR3 here is CASSQQGGTEAFF. The DNA of the CDR3 is TGTGCCAGCAGTCAACAGGGAGGCACTGAAGCTTTCTTT.